The rows below give T cell receptor beta chains drawn from one sample of a study of cytomegalovirus exposure and HLA in healthy donors. Sequencing was performed with immunoSEQ multiplex PCR; in TCRdb, only in-frame clones are kept and a portion is missing. The table lists about 240,000 clones, over 75% of them singletons, with 0.45% to 0.5% in the top ten. The sample taken for sequencing was PBMCs. These receptors were taken from a boy younger than 18 in good health and CMV-seronegative. Each CDR3 is given with its conserved first and last residue. Fields, in order: V gene, J gene, CDR3 protein.

v_gene: TRBV5-1
j_gene: TRBJ2-7
CDR3aa: CASSRGVAAPYEQYF

v_gene: TRBV30
j_gene: TRBJ1-1
CDR3aa: CAWSVLGQAGTEAFF

v_gene: TRBV7-9
j_gene: TRBJ1-4
CDR3aa: CASSLGGGRLFF

v_gene: TRBV5-1
j_gene: TRBJ2-4
CDR3aa: CASSSRTQGTLLAKNIQYF

v_gene: TRBV30
j_gene: TRBJ2-3
CDR3aa: CAWRLALGGGQYF

v_gene: TRBV6-5
j_gene: TRBJ2-2
CDR3aa: CASSSLTVTGELFF

v_gene: TRBV9
j_gene: TRBJ1-2
CDR3aa: CASSVDPANYGYTF

v_gene: TRBV6-6
j_gene: TRBJ1-1
CDR3aa: CASSETGKNTEAFF

v_gene: TRBV18
j_gene: TRBJ1-1
CDR3aa: CASSPQLSRMNTEAFF

v_gene: TRBV2
j_gene: TRBJ1-1
CDR3aa: CASSVSPGAFF

v_gene: TRBV25-1
j_gene: TRBJ2-1
CDR3aa: CASSERRAPYNEQFF

v_gene: TRBV4-1
j_gene: TRBJ1-5
CDR3aa: CASSQEYPGNQPQHF

v_gene: TRBV6-5
j_gene: TRBJ2-7
CDR3aa: CASSTQGALVDEQYF

v_gene: TRBV7-6
j_gene: TRBJ2-5
CDR3aa: CASSLVSLEETQYF

v_gene: TRBV11-3
j_gene: TRBJ1-1
CDR3aa: CASSLDRDTEAFF

v_gene: TRBV7-9
j_gene: TRBJ2-7
CDR3aa: CASSPPGVGYEQYF

v_gene: TRBV6-6
j_gene: TRBJ2-5
CDR3aa: CASSLAGQQETQYF

v_gene: TRBV11-3
j_gene: TRBJ1-1
CDR3aa: CASSEEQGRGTEAFF

v_gene: TRBV11-3
j_gene: TRBJ1-2
CDR3aa: CASSSRDRVAGYTF

v_gene: TRBV27
j_gene: TRBJ2-3
CDR3aa: CASSLLAYADTQYF

v_gene: TRBV6-6
j_gene: TRBJ1-2
CDR3aa: CASTDRGLFYGYTF

v_gene: TRBV11-2
j_gene: TRBJ1-2
CDR3aa: CASSVPRDKDYTF

v_gene: TRBV7-3
j_gene: TRBJ1-1
CDR3aa: CASSFRRNTEAFF

v_gene: TRBV6-1
j_gene: TRBJ1-1
CDR3aa: CASSVGTGGEAFF

v_gene: TRBV5-1
j_gene: TRBJ1-2
CDR3aa: CASSLAGQGANGYTF

v_gene: TRBV11-3
j_gene: TRBJ2-7
CDR3aa: CASSLGLAGLEQYF

v_gene: TRBV7-2
j_gene: TRBJ2-1
CDR3aa: CASSPIGTSGIYGFF

v_gene: TRBV11-3
j_gene: TRBJ2-7
CDR3aa: CASSYSGGAREQYF

v_gene: TRBV5-1
j_gene: TRBJ2-3
CDR3aa: CASSSAPRGTDTQYF

v_gene: TRBV9
j_gene: TRBJ2-5
CDR3aa: CASSADRGWSRETQYF

v_gene: TRBV11-3
j_gene: TRBJ2-1
CDR3aa: CASSSERGGSYNEQFF

v_gene: TRBV5-1
j_gene: TRBJ2-3
CDR3aa: CASSIDRGDGDTQYF

v_gene: TRBV27
j_gene: TRBJ1-6
CDR3aa: CASSPGDGGDAALHF

v_gene: TRBV5-4
j_gene: TRBJ1-2
CDR3aa: CASSQSGQNYGYTF

v_gene: TRBV4-1
j_gene: TRBJ2-3
CDR3aa: CASSYLGVDTQYF

v_gene: TRBV30
j_gene: TRBJ1-6
CDR3aa: CAWRGGYARSSYNSPLHF

v_gene: TRBV4-1
j_gene: TRBJ2-3
CDR3aa: CASSQGPILAGGTDTQYF

v_gene: TRBV10-3
j_gene: TRBJ1-1
CDR3aa: CATINTGTGDTEAFF

v_gene: TRBV10-3
j_gene: TRBJ1-1
CDR3aa: CASTPGTGPTEAFF

v_gene: TRBV5-1
j_gene: TRBJ2-1
CDR3aa: CASSLAGPNNEQFF

v_gene: TRBV5-1
j_gene: TRBJ2-2
CDR3aa: CASSFSQANTGELFF

v_gene: TRBV27
j_gene: TRBJ1-4
CDR3aa: CASSLYALRTGTEKLFF

v_gene: TRBV21-1
j_gene: TRBJ2-5
CDR3aa: CASSVGAGKETQYF

v_gene: TRBV9
j_gene: TRBJ2-3
CDR3aa: CASSPQLAGVTDTQYF

v_gene: TRBV10-3
j_gene: TRBJ2-5
CDR3aa: CAISRSSGGAEETQYF

v_gene: TRBV6-5
j_gene: TRBJ1-2
CDR3aa: CASSYSRDRYGYTF

v_gene: TRBV13
j_gene: TRBJ2-3
CDR3aa: CASKNGRRGDTQYF

v_gene: TRBV9
j_gene: TRBJ2-5
CDR3aa: CASSVTADQETQYF

v_gene: TRBV2
j_gene: TRBJ2-7
CDR3aa: CASSGEGTPSILYEQYF

v_gene: TRBV5-1
j_gene: TRBJ2-5
CDR3aa: CASSAGQGTGQETQYF

v_gene: TRBV4-1
j_gene: TRBJ1-2
CDR3aa: CASSQSDRGRIYGYTF

v_gene: TRBV2
j_gene: TRBJ2-1
CDR3aa: CASSEVSGTYNEQFF

v_gene: TRBV7-3
j_gene: TRBJ2-1
CDR3aa: CASSLLGDRQFF

v_gene: TRBV25-1
j_gene: TRBJ2-1
CDR3aa: CASSDMRGRNEQFF

v_gene: TRBV14
j_gene: TRBJ1-4
CDR3aa: CASSQDRGQFNEKLFF

v_gene: TRBV5-1
j_gene: TRBJ2-2
CDR3aa: CASTNRDGELFF

v_gene: TRBV6-1
j_gene: TRBJ2-2
CDR3aa: CASSVAGTANTGELFF

v_gene: TRBV29-1
j_gene: TRBJ1-1
CDR3aa: CSVEGQGWTEAFF